This T cell receptor (beta chain) comes out of a study of cytomegalovirus exposure and HLA in healthy donors. General study findings and limits: A later analysis revealed that TCR association rates differed between HLA loci, peaking at DRB1 and bottoming out at HLA-C. With high specificity and sensitivity, the classifier reportedly diagnosed cytomegalovirus status.

A multiplex PCR was run with 60 Vbeta primers and 13 Jbeta primers. Produced via immunoSEQ multiplex PCR; TCRdb's table is partial and in-frame only. The sample yields roughly 150,000 clones, 85% seen once. In germline, CDR1 is KGHSH, CDR2 LQKENI. Unmatched junction bases numbered 1, after V lost 3 bases and J lost 2 bases. CDR3 size: 14 residues. About this clone: Antigen: not known.

Sequencing input: PBMCs. This chain joins TRBV18 and TRBJ1-2; the match to TRBD1 covers 9 bases. This TCR came from a boy aged 2-9 years in good health and CMV-seronegative. The CDR3, as DNA: TGTGCCAGCTCACCCGGACAGGGGAACTATGGCTACACCTTC. It translates to CASSPGQGNYGYTF.